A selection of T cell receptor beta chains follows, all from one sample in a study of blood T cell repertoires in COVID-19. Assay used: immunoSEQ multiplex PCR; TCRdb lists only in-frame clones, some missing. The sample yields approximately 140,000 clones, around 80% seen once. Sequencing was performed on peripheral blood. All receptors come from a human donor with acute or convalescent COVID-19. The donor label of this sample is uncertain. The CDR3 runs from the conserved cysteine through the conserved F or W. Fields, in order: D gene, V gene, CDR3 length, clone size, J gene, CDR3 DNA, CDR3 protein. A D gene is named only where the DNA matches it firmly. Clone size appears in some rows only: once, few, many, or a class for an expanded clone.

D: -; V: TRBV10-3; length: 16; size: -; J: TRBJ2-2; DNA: TGTGCCATCTCACCAGGGAACCTCGGGGGAACCGGGGAGCTGTTTTTT; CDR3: CAISPGNLGGTGELFF
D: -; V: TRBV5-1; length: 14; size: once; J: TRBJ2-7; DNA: TGCGCCAGCTCCCACGGGACACCCACCTACGAGCAGTACTTC; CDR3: CASSHGTPTYEQYF
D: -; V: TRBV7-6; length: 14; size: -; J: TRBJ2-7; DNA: TGTGCCAGCAGCACCGGCCCAGGGGGGTCCGAGCAGTACTTC; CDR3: CASSTGPGGSEQYF
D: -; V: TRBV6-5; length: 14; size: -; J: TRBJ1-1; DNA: TGTGCCAGCAGTTACTCCCACGGGAACACTGAAGCTTTCTTT; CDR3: CASSYSHGNTEAFF
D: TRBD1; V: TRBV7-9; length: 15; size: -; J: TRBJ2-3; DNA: TGTGCCAGTACATGGACAGGGGGAAGCACAGATACGCAGTATTTT; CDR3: CASTWTGGSTDTQYF
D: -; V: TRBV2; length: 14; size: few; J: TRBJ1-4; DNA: TGTGCCAGCAGTGGCAACAGGGCCCTTGAAAAACTGTTTTTT; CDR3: CASSGNRALEKLFF
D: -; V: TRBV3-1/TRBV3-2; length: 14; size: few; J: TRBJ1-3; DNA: TGTGCCAGCAGCCTTTCGACGGGGGGAAACACCATATATTTT; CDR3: CASSLSTGGNTIYF
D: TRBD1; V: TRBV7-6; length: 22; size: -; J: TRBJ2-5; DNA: TGTGCCAGCAGCCCATATGGGGGTTACCAGCAGGGACAGTCAGTAATCCAAGAGACCCAGTACTTC; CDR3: CASSPYGGYQQGQSVIQETQYF
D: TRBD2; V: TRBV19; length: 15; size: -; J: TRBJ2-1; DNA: TGTGCCAGTTCCCGGGACTACCTAGGCTACAATGAGCAGTTCTTC; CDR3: CASSRDYLGYNEQFF
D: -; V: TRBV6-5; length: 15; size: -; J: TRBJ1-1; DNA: TGTGCCAGCAGTTCAACGACAGCCCGGAGCACTGAAGCTTTCTTT; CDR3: CASSSTTARSTEAFF
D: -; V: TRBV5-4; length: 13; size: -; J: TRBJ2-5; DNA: TGTGCCAGCAGCCCCCCCGGTAAGAAGACCCAGTACTTC; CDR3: CASSPPGKKTQYF
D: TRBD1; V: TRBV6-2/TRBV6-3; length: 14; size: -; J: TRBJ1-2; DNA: TGTGCCAGCAGTTATACGGACAGGTCTGGGGGCTACACCTTC; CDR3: CASSYTDRSGGYTF
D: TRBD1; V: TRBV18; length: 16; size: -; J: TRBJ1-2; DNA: TGTGCCAGCTCACCCGACCTCCTAGGGGGCAGTTATGGCTACACCTTC; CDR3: CASSPDLLGGSYGYTF
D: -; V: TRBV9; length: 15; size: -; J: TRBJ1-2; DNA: TGTGCCAGCAGCGTAGGATGGGGGCTGGACTATGGCTACACCTTC; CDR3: CASSVGWGLDYGYTF
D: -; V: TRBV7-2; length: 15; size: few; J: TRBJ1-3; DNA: TGTGCCAGCAGCCCCCAGGGGACCTCTGGAAACACCATATATTTT; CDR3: CASSPQGTSGNTIYF
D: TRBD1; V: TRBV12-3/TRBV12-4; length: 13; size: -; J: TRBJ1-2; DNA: TGTGCCAGCAGGGGACAGGGAGGGGATGGCTACACCTTC; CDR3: CASRGQGGDGYTF
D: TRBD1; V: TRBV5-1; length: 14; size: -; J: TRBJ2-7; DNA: TGCGCCAGCAGCTCCCAGACAGGGGGAAACGAGCAGTACTTC; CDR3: CASSSQTGGNEQYF
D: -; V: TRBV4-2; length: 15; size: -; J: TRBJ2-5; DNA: TGTGCCAGCAGCCAAGATATGGCGGGGAGGGAGACCCAGTACTTC; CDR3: CASSQDMAGRETQYF
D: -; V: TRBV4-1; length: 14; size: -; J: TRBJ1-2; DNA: TGCGCCAGCAGCCAAGTTGGGACACTCTATGGCTACACCTTC; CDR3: CASSQVGTLYGYTF
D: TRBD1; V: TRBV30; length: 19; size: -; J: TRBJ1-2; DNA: TGTGCCTGGAGTCTCACTTGGGACAGGGTGACCTATAAAAACTATGGCTACACCTTC; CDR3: CAWSLTWDRVTYKNYGYTF
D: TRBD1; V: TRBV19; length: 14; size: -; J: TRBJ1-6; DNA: TGTGCCAGTACCCGAGAACAGGGGAATTCACCCCTCCACTTT; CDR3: CASTREQGNSPLHF
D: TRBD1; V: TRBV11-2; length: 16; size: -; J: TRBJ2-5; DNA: TGTGCCAGCAGCTTAGGACCCGGGACAGGGCAAGAGACCCAGTACTTC; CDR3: CASSLGPGTGQETQYF
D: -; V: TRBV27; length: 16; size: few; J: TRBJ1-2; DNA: TGTGCCAGCAGTCGAAGCTCCGACGGGTTCAACTATGGCTACACCTTC; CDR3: CASSRSSDGFNYGYTF
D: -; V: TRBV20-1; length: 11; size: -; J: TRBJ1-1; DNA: TGCAGTGCTTCCAACGAGGCTGAAGCTTTCTTT; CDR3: CSASNEAEAFF
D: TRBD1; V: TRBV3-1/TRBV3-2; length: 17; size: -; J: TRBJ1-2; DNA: TGTGCCAGCAGCCAAGGGCTCGCGACAGGGGGCCTCTATGGCTACACCTTC; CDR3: CASSQGLATGGLYGYTF
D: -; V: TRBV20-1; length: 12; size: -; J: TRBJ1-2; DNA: TGCAGTGCTAGTAGAGGCAGGGAAGGCTACACCTTC; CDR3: CSASRGREGYTF
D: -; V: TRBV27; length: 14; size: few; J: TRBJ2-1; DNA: TGTGCCAGCAGTTTATTGGGGAGCCACAATGAGCAGTTCTTC; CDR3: CASSLLGSHNEQFF
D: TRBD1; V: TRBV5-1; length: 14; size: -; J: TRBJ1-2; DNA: TGCGCCAGCAGCCCCCAGGGGGAGGACTATGGCTACACCTTC; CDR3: CASSPQGEDYGYTF
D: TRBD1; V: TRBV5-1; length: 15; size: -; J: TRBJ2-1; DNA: TGCGCCAGCAGCTTGGGGGGGACAGCGTACAATGAGCAGTTCTTC; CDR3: CASSLGGTAYNEQFF
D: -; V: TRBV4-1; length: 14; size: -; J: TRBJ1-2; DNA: TGCGCCAGCAGCCAAGAGCAGACTGAGAGAGGCTACACCTTC; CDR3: CASSQEQTERGYTF
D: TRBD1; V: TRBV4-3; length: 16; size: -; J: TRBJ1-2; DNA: TGCGCCAGCAGCCATGTAACCGGGACAGCCAACTATGGCTACACCTTC; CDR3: CASSHVTGTANYGYTF
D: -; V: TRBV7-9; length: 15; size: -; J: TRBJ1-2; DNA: TGTGCCAGCAGCCTCCCATTTCCGACAGGCTATGGCTACACCTTC; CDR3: CASSLPFPTGYGYTF
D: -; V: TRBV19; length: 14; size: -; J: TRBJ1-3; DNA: TGTGCCACACAAGAACAGGCCTCTGGAAACACCATATATTTT; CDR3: CATQEQASGNTIYF